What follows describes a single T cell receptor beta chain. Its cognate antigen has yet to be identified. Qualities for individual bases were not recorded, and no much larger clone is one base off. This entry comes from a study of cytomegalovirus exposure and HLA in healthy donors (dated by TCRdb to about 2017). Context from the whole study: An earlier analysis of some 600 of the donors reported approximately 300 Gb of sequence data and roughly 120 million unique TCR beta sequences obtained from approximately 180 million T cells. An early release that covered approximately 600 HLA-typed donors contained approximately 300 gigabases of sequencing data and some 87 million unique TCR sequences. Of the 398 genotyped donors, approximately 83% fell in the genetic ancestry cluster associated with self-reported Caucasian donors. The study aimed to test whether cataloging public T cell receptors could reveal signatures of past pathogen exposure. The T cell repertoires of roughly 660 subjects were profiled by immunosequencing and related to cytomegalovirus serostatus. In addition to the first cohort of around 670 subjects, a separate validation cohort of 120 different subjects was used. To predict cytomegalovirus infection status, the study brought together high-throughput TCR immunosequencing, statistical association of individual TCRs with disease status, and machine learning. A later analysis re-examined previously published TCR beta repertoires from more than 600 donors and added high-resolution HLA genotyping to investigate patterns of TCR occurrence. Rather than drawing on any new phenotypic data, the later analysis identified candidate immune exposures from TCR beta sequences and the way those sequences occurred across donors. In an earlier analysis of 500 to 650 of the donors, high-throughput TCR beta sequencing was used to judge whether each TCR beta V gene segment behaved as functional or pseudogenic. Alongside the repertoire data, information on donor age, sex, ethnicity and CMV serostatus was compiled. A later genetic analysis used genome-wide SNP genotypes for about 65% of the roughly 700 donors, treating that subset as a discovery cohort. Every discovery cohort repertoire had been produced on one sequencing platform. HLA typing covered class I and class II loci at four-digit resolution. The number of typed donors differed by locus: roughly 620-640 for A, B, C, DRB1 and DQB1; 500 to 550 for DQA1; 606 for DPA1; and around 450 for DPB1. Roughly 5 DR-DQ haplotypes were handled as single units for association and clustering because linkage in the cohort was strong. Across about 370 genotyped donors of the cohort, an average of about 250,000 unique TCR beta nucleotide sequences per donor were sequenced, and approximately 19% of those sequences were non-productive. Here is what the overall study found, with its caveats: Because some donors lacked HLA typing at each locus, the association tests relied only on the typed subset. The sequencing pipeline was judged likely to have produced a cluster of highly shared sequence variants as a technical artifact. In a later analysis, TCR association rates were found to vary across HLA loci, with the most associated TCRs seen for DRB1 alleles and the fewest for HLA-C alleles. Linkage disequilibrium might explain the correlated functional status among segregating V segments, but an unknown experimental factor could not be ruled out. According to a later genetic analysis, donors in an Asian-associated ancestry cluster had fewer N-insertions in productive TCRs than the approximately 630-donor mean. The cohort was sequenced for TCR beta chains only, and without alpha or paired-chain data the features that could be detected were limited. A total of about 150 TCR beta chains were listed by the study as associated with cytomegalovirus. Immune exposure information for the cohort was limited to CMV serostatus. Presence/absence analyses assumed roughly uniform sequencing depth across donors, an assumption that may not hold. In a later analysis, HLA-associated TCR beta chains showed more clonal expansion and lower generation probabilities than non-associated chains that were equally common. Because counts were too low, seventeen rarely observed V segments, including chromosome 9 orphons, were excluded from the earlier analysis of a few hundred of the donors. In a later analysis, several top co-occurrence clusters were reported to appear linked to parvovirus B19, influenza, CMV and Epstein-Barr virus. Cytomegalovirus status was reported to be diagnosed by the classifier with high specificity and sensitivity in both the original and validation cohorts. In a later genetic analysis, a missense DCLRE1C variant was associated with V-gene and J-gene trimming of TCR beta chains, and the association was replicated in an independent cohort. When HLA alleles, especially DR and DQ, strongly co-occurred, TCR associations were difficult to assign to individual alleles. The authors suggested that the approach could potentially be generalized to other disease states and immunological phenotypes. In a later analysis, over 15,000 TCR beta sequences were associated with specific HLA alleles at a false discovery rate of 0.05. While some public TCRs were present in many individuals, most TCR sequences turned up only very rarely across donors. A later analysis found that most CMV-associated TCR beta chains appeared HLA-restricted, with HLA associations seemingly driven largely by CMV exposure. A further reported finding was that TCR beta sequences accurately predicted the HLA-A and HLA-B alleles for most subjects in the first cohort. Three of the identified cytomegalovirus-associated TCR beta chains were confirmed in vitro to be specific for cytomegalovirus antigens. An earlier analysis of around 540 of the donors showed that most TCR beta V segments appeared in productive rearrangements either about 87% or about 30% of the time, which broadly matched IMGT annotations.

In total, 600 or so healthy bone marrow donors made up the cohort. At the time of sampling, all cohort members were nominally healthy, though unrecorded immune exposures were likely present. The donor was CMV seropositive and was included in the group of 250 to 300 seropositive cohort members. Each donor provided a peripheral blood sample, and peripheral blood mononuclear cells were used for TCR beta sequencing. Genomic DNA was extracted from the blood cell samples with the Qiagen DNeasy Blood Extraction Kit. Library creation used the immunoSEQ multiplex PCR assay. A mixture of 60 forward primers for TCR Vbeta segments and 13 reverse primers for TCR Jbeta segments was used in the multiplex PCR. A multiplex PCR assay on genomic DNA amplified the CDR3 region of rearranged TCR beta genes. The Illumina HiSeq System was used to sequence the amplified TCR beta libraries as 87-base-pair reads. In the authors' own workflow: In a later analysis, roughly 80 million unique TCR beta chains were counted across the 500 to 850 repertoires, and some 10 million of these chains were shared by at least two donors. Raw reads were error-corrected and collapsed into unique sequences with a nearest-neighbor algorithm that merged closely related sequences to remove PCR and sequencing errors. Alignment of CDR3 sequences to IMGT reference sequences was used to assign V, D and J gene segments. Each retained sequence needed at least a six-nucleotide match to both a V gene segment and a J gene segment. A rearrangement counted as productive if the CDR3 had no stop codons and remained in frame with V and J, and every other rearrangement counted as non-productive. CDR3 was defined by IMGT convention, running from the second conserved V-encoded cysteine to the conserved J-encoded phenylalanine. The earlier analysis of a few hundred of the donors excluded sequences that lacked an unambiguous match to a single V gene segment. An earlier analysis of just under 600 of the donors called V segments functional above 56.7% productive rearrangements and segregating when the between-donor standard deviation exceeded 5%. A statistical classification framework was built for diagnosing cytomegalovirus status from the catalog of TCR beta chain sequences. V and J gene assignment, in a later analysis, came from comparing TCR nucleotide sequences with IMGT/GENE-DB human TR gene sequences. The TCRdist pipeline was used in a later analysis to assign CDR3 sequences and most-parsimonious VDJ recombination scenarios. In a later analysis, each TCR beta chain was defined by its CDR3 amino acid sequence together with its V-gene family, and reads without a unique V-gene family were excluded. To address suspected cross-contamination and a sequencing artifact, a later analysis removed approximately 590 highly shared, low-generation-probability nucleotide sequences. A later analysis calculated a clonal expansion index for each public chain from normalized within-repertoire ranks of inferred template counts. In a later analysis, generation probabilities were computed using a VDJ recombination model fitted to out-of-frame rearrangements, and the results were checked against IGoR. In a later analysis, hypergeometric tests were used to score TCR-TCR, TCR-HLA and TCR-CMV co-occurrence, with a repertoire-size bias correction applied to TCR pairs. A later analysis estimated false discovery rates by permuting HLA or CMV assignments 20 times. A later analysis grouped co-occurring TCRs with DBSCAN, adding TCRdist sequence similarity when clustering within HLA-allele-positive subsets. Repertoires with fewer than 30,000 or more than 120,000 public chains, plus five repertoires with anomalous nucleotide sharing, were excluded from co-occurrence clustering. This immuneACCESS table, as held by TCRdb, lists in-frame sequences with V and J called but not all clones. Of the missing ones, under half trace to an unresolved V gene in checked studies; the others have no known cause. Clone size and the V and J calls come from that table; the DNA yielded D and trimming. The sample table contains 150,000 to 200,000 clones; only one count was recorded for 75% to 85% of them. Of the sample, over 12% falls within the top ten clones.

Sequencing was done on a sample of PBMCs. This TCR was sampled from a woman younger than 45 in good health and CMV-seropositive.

The sequence in DNA is TGTGCCAGCATGCGGGAGAGGGTGACCCAGTACTTC. The translation is CASMRERVTQYF. The chain links TRBV2 with TRBJ2-5; TRBD2 aligns with 7 central bases. Trimming accounts for 7 bases at V and 7 bases at J, while the number of junction bases matched to no gene is 6. From cysteine to phenylalanine, the CDR3 is 12 amino acids long. Solely the CDR3 DNA is kept, with 36 bases framed from the first base. The CDR1 and CDR2 encoded by the germline V gene are SNHLY and FYNNEI. With the rest looked up from the reference TRBV2 and TRBJ2-5 genes rather than sequenced, the full variable domain is EPEVTQTPSHQVTQMGQEVILRCVPISNHLYFYWYRQILGQKVEFLVSFYNNEISEKSEIFDDQFSVERPDGSNFTLKIRSTKLEDSAMYFCASMRERVTQYFGPGTRLLVL.